The next 7 T cell receptor beta chains were all read from a single sample in a study of cytomegalovirus exposure and HLA in healthy donors. A multiplex PCR was run with 60 Vbeta primers and 13 Jbeta primers. The repertoire was sequenced with immunoSEQ multiplex PCR; TCRdb's copy has only in-frame clones and lacks some. The sample carries 210,000 or so clones, around 81% recorded once. Specimen: PBMCs. The receptor set was obtained from a woman aged 50 to 60 in good health and CMV-seropositive.

The J gene is TRBJ2-2, the V gene TRBV19, with D tentatively TRBD2 (5 bases). The CDR3 totals 14 residues. Trimming cost V 5 bases and J 2 bases, with 9 bases left between them. Germline V gene sequence: CDR1 LNHDA, CDR2 SQIVND (reference sequence). The CDR3 nucleotides are TGTGCCAGTAGTTGGGAGCGTAACACCGGGGAGCTGTTTTTT. Its translation is CASSWERNTGELFF.

The chain carries TRBV5-1 and TRBJ2-5; 7 positions agree with TRBD1. The germline V gene has CDR1 SGHRS and CDR2 YFSETQ. V trimming: 0 bases; J trimming: 7 bases; junction bases outside the gene matches: 6. CDR3 size: 14 residues. The chain's CDR3 is CASSLAGGEGTQYF. The CDR3 DNA is TGCGCCAGCAGCTTGGCAGGGGGAGAGGGGACCCAGTACTTC.

In DNA, the CDR3 is TGTGCCAGCAGCTTAGTCGGGGGGACCTTCACAGATACGCAGTATTTT. Its protein is CASSLVGGTFTDTQYF. The rearrangement joins TRBV7-2 to TRBJ2-3; 7 bases align to TRBD2. Per the germline V gene, CDR1 is SGHTA and CDR2 is FQGNSA. V lost 1 base, J lost 2 bases, and 6 bases stayed unmatched. The CDR3 spans 16 residues.

This chain joins TRBV11-2 and TRBJ2-7; 8 bases agree with TRBD2. The junction had 9 bases not matched to a gene; V was cut back by 5 bases and J by 6 bases. This CDR3 comprises 14 residues. Germline CDR1 and CDR2: SGHAT and FQNNGV. Here the CDR3 reads CASSLAGRVSEQYF. CDR3 sequence (DNA): TGTGCCAGCAGCCTTGCCGGGAGGGTCTCCGAGCAGTACTTC.

V usage is TRBV6-6 and J usage is TRBJ1-1; 8 bases are a match to TRBD1. The junction had 6 bases not matched to a gene; V was cut back by 4 bases and J by 8 bases. The germline V gene encodes CDR1 MNHNY and CDR2 SVGAGI (reference sequence). The CDR3 has 13 residues. CDR3 residues: CASSSGQAGEAFF. CDR3 nucleotides: TGTGCCAGCAGTTCGGGACAGGCGGGGGAAGCTTTCTTT.

The chain joins TRBV7-9 to TRBJ1-2; D unclear. This CDR3 has 16 amino acids. CDR1 is SEHNR, CDR2 FQNEAQ, per germline (reference sequence). V lost 5 bases to trimming and J lost 4 bases, with 20 bases between them. The CDR3 bases are TGTGCCAGCAGCGCTGGAGGGCGGAGGAGTAGCTATGGCTACACCTTC. Translating gives CASSAGGRRSSYGYTF.

The chain couples TRBV10-1 to TRBJ1-2; D ambiguous. Deletions cut 0 bases from V and 8 bases from J, with 7 bases between. CDR1 is WNHNN, CDR2 SYGVQD, per germline (reference sequence). This CDR3 has 12 residues. In DNA, the CDR3 is TGCGCCAGCAGTGAGTCAGCGGGGGGCTACACCTTC. It specifies CASSESAGGYTF.